This TCR beta chain appears in the sequencing data of a study of blood T cells in healthy people across ages (dated by TCRdb to the mid-2010s). Background for the entire study: Template switching captured roughly one uniquely barcoded TCR beta cDNA molecule per two T cells in model experiments. To track age-related changes in TCR beta repertoire diversity, the study relied on deep sequencing normalized with unique cDNA molecular identifiers. The donors were split into four age groups: young (average 16 years), middle-aged (more than 35), aged (about 56) and long-lived (roughly 86). Two additional independent replicas of 1 million unique cDNA reads from the same blood draw were analyzed for two donors (one aged 18 to 30 and one aged 80 or older).

After removal of 4 bases from V and 2 bases from J, the junction retains 0 bases not matched to a gene. The CDR3 measures 14 amino acids from cysteine to phenylalanine. The entry retains the CDR3 DNA only, 42 bases that are in frame from base 1. CDR1 SGHTA and CDR2 FQGTGA are derived from the germline V gene. Library prep was done by 5' RACE. The instrument given in TCRdb is Illumina HiSeq 2500. A second PCR of about 7 to 12 cycles was run with a J-beta primer mix and a sample-barcoded 5' primer. A template-switch 5' adaptor carrying 12 random nucleotides introduced a unique molecular identifier onto each TCR beta cDNA molecule. Each sample yielded at least 2.5 million CDR3-containing paired-end reads. The Mint cDNA synthesis kit, primed by a TRBC-specific oligonucleotide, was used to synthesize first-strand cDNA from all RNA. Following uracil-DNA glycosylase treatment, a first 18-cycle PCR with universal primers M1SS and BC2_uni_R was performed on all cDNA. In the source study's methods: For normalization, 1 million high-quality reads, each with a distinct molecular identifier, were randomly selected from each sample. Instead of being binned into consensus sequences, reads that shared molecular identifiers were thrown out. CDR3 identification, clonotype clustering and error correction used MiTCR with a Q25 quality threshold and the strictest error-elimination algorithm. A nonparametric unseen species model with Euler transformation was used to estimate a lower bound on total TCR beta diversity. Using fastp trimming at Q25 and MiXCR clonotype assembly, TCRdb reanalyzed the public sequencing data and kept in-frame beta chains. Rows are unified per CDR3 protein, each entry keeping the most common DNA and genes. The V and J calls were determined by TCRdb, not by the authors. In all, the sample holds hundreds of thousands of distinct CDR3 sequences, and around 24% of those were seen once. The ten most abundant clones make up around 10% of the sample.

The study at large found these results: A strong correlation was found between observed TCR beta diversity and the percentage of naive T cells measured by flow cytometry. As age increased, observed TCR beta diversity per million T cells dropped in a roughly linear way, and a significant reduction was already evident by age approximately 40. Since profiling was done on bulk unsorted PBMCs, naive and antigen-experienced compartments could not be conclusively compared. Because donor CMV infection status was unknown, age-related changes in expanded clonotypes were potentially confounded. Estimates of total diversity from one million sequenced T cells were regarded as lower bounds and underestimates. Compared with the aged group, more naive CD4+ T cells, fewer expanded clones and increased TCR diversity were shown by the long-lived group, suggesting age selection.

Turning to this clonotype: Its cognate antigen has yet to be identified. Nothing much larger sits one base from this clone, and base qualities are not available.

The donors were roughly 40 Caucasian individuals from Russia, aged 6 to 90 years, who were systemically healthy. Each donor gave 8 to 10 milliliters of peripheral blood, collected into EDTA-treated Vacutainer tubes. Ficoll-Paque density-gradient centrifugation was used to isolate PBMCs, with at least 7 million obtained per sample. Total RNA, at least 6 micrograms per sample, was extracted from PBMCs with Trizol reagent. For every donor, an aliquot of PBMCs went through flow cytometry to measure the percentages of naive CD45RAhigh/CD27high T cells. These data were likewise used in another study, on T cells of mothers and their children. According to the second study: Nine systemically healthy Caucasian individuals served as donors, namely three mothers together with their six children. cDNA synthesis used all of the extracted RNA, with approximately 1.6 ug of RNA in each 15 ul reaction. Sample barcodes and 2-4 random nucleotides were added via the M1S primer in the second PCR. Over 9.5 million TCR beta CDR3 reads were obtained for each mother, and approximately 3.2 million reads were obtained for each child. TCR recombination output is similarly shaped by thymic selection in related and unrelated pairs, with a minor effect exerted by inherited differences. Normalized repertoire overlap in related mother-child pairs was always slightly higher than in unrelated mother-child pairs, but the difference was never significant. With a sensitivity of approximately 92 clones per million clonotypes, no persistent microchimeric T cell clones were detected. Deep NGS was used in the study to compare the TCR beta repertoires of mothers and children and to look for features that separate related mother-child pairs from unrelated individuals. The mean age was 40 +/- 4 years for the mothers and around 10 +/- 4 years for the children. After adapters were ligated using NEBNext reagents, the libraries underwent 100+100 nt paired-end sequencing on an Illumina HiSeq 2000. To prevent cross-contamination, the mother and child libraries were prepared a month apart and were sequenced in separate runs. Each donor had between about 450,000 and 2,300,000 distinct TCR beta clonotypes identified. Naive TCR beta clonotypes were estimated from low-frequency clonotypes matched to each donor's FACS-determined naive share, without sorting.

Recombination linked TRBV7-3 to TRBJ2-1; TRBD2 matches 9 bases in the middle. Sequenced sample: blood. This receptor was taken from a boy between 5 and 17 years old in good health. The DNA is TGTGCCAGCAGCTGGACTAGCGCCTACAATGAGCAGTTCTTC. This translates into CASSWTSAYNEQFF.